There are a few counts of the clone carrying this T cell receptor beta chain. The antigen is undetermined. This entry belongs to a study of blood T cells in healthy people across ages. Study observations and caveats: Naive CD4+ cells and diversity were both higher in long-lived donors than in aged donors.

A second PCR of 7 to 11 cycles used a sample-barcoded 5' primer and a J-beta primer mix. TCRdb recomputed calls from the 5' RACE reads with MiXCR, one row per CDR3 protein. The sample lists around 1,000,000 distinct CDR3 sequences, approximately 26% occurring once. V lost 6 bases and J 5 bases, leaving 16 bases between the germline ends. This CDR3 has 13 amino acids. CDR1 and CDR2 from the germline V gene are SQVTM and ANQGSEA. The same data also contributed to another study, on T cells of mothers and their children. That report adds: According to the study, all extracted RNA entered cDNA synthesis at around 1.5 ug per 15 ul. Each mother gave over 8.5 million TCR beta CDR3 reads; each child, some 2.8 million. Slightly higher overlap, not significant, was seen in related mother-child pairs than in unrelated pairs.

The specimen sequenced was blood. The chain uses TRBV29-1 and TRBJ2-5, with D tentatively TRBD1 (5 bases). The TCR originated in a girl aged 2 to 10 in good health. The CDR3 DNA sequence: TGCAGCGTGATCCAGGGAAGTGGCGAGACCCAGTACTTC. Amino acids: CSVIQGSGETQYF.